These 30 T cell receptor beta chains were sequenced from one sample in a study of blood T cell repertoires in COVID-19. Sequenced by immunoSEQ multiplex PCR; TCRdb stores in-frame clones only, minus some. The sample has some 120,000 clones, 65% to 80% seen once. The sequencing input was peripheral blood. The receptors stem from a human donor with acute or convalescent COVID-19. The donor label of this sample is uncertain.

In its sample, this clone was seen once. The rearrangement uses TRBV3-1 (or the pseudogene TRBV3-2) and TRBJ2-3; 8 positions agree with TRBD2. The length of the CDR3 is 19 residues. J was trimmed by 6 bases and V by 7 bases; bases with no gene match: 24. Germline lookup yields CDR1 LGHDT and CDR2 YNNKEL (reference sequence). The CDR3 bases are TGTGCCAGCACCGTGGCGGCCGCCGGGGGGGCAGGGTCATTGGATACGCAGTATTTT. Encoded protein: CASTVAAAGGAGSLDTQYF.

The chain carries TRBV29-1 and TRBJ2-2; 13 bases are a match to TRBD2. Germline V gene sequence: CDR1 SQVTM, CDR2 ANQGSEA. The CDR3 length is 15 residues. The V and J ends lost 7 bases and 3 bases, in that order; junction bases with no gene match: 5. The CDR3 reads CSGRLAGGYTGELFF. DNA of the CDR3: TGCAGCGGGAGACTAGCGGGGGGATACACCGGGGAGCTGTTTTTT.

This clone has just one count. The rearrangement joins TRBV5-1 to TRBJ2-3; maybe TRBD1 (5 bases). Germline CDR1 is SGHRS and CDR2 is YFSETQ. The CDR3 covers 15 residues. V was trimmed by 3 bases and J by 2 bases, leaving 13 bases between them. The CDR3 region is CASSYEWGSTDTQYF. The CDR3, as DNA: TGCGCCAGCAGCTACGAATGGGGCTCCACAGATACGCAGTATTTT.

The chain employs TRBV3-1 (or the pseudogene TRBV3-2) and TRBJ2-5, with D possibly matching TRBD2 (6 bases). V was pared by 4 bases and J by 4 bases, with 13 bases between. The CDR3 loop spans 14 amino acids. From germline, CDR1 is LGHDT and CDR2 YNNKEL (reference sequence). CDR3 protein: CASSRPGVRETQYF. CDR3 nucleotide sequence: TGTGCCAGCAGCCGTCCGGGGGTTCGAGAGACCCAGTACTTC.

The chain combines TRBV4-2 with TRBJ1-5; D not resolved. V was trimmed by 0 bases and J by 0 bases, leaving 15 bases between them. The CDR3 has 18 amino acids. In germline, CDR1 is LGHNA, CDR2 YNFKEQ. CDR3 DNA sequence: TGTGCCAGCAGCCAAGAGGCGCGGTCGGCGGGTAGCAATCAGCCCCAGCATTTT. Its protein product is CASSQEARSAGSNQPQHF.

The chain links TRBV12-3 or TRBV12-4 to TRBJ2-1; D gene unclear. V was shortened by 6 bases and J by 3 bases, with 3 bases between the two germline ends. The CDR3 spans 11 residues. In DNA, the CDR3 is TGTGCCAGCAGCCACTACAATGAGCAGTTCTTC. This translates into CASSHYNEQFF.

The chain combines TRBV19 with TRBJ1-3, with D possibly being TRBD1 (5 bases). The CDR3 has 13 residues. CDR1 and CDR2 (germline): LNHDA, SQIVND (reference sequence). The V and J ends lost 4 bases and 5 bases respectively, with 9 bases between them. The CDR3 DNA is TGTGCCAGTAGTAGGGGCCAGCGAAACACCATATATTTT. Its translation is CASSRGQRNTIYF.

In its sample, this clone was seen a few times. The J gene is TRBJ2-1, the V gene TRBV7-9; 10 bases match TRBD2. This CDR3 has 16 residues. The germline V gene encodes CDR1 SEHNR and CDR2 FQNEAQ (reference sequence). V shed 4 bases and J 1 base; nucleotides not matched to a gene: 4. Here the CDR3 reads CASSSLLAGSYNEQFF. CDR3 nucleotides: TGTGCCAGCAGCTCACTACTAGCGGGGTCCTACAATGAGCAGTTCTTC.

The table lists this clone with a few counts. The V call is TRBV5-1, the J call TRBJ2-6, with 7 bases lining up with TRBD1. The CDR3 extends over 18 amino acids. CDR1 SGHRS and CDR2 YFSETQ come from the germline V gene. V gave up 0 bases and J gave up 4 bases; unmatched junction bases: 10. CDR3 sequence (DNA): TGCGCCAGCAGCTTGGTTGTAGGGGGCGCTTCCGGGGCCAACGTCCTGACTTTC. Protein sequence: CASSLVVGGASGANVLTF.

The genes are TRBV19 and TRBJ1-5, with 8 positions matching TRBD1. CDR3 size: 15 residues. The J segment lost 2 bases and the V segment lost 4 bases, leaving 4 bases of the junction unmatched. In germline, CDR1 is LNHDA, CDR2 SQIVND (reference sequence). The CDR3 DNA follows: TGTGCCAGTAGTACGACAGGGGCCGGCAATCAGCCCCAGCATTTT. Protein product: CASSTTGAGNQPQHF.

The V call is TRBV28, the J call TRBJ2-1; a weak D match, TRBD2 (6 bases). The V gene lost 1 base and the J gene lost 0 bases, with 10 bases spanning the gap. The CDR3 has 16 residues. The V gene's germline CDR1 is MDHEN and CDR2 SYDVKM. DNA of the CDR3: TGTGCCAGCAGTTTATTTCGGGGGTCCTCCTACAATGAGCAGTTCTTC. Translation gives CASSLFRGSSYNEQFF. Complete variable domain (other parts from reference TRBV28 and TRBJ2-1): DVKVTQSSRYLVKRTGEKVFLECVQDMDHENMFWYRQDPGLGLRLIYFSYDVKMKEKGDIPEGYSVSREKKERFSLILESASTNQTSMYLCASSLFRGSSYNEQFFGPGTRLTVL.

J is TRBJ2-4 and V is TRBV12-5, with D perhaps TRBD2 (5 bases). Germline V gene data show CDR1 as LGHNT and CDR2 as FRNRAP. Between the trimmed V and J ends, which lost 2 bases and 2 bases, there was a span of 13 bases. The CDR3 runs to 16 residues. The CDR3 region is CASGLRPGDSKNIQYF. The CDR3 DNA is TGTGCTAGTGGTTTGCGCCCCGGGGATTCCAAAAACATTCAGTACTTC.

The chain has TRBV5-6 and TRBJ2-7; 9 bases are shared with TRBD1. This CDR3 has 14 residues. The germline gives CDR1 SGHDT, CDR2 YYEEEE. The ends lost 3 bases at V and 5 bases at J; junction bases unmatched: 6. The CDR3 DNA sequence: TGTGCCAGCAGCTGGGGGACAGGGAGGAACGAGCAGTACTTC. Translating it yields CASSWGTGRNEQYF.

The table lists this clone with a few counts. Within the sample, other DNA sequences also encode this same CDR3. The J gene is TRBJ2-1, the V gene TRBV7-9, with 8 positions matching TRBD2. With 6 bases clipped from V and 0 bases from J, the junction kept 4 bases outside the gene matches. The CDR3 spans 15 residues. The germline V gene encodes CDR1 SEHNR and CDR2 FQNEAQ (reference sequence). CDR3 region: CASRPLAGSYNEQFF. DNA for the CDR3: TGTGCCAGCAGACCTCTAGCGGGCTCCTACAATGAGCAGTTCTTC.

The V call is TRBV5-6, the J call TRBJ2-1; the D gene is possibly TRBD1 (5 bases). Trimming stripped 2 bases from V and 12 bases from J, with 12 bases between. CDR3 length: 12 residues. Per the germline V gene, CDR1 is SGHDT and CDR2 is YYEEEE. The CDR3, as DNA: TGTGCCAGCAGCTTTGACAGTACGGGGCAGTTCTTC. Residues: CASSFDSTGQFF.

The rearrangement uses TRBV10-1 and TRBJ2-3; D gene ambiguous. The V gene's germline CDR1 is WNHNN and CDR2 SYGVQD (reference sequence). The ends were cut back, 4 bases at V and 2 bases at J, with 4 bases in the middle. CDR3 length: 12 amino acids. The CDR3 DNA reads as TGCGCCAGCAGTGCCAACACAGATACGCAGTATTTT. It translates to CASSANTDTQYF.

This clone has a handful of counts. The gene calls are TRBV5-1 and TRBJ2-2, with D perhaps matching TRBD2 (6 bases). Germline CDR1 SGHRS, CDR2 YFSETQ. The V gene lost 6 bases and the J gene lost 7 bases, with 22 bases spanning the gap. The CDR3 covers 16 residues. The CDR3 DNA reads TGCGCCAGCATCGGCGGACTACCTGGGGGTGGCGGGGAGCTGTTTTTT. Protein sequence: CASIGGLPGGGGELFF.

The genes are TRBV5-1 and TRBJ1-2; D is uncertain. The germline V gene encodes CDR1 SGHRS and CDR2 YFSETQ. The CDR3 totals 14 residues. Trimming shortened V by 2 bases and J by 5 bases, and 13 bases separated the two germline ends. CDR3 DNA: TGCGCCAGCAGCTTTACGGGATTGGGTTATGGCTACACCTTC. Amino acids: CASSFTGLGYGYTF. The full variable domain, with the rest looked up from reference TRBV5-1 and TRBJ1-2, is KAGVTQTPRYLIKTRGQQVTLSCSPISGHRSVSWYQQTPGQGLQFLFEYFSETQRNKGNFPGRFSGRQFSNSRSEMNVSTLELGDSALYLCASSFTGLGYGYTFGSGTRLTVV.

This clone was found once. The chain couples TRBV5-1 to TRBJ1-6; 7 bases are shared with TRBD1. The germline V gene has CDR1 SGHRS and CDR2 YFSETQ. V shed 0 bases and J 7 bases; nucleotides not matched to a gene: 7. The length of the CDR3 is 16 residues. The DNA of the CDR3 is TGCGCCAGCAGCTTGGGAACGACAGGGAGGAATTCACCCCTCCACTTT. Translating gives CASSLGTTGRNSPLHF.

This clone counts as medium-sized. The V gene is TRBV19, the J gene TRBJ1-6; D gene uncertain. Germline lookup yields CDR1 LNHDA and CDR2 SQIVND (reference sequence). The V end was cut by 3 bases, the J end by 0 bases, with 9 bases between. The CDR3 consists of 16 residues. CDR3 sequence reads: CASSILMSSYNSPLHF. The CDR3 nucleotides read TGTGCCAGTAGTATTCTGATGAGCTCCTATAATTCACCCCTCCACTTT. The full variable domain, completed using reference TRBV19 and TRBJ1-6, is DGGITQSPKYLFRKEGQNVTLSCEQNLNHDAMYWYRQDPGQGLRLIYYSQIVNDFQKGDIAEGYSVSREKKESFPLTVTSAQKNPTAFYLCASSILMSSYNSPLHFGNGTRLTVT.

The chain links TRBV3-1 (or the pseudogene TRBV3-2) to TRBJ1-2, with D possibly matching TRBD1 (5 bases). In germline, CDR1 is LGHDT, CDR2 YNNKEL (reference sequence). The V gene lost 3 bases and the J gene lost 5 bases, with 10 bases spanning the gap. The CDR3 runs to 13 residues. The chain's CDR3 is CASSQTTAYGYTF. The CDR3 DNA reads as TGTGCCAGCAGCCAGACGACAGCTTATGGCTACACCTTC.

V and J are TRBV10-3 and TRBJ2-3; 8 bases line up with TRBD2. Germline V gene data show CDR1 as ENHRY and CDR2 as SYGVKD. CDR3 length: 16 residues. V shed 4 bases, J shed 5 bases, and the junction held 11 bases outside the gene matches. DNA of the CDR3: TGTGCCATCAGTGGGGATGACGGGGGGGCTGGAGATACGCAGTATTTT. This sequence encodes CAISGDDGGAGDTQYF.

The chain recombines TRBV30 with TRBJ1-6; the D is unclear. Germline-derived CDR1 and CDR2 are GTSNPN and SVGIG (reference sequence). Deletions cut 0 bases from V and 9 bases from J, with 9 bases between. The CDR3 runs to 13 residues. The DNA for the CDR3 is TGTGCCTGGAGTGTAATGGAGGGTTCACCCCTCCACTTT. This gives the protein CAWSVMEGSPLHF.

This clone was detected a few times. The CDR3 loop is CASSPLGLAEETQYF. CDR3 coding DNA: TGTGCCAGCAGTCCCCTGGGACTAGCGGAAGAGACCCAGTACTTC. The genes are TRBV28 and TRBJ2-5; 11 positions match TRBD2. This CDR3 contains 15 residues. The J segment lost 3 bases and the V segment lost 5 bases, leaving 5 bases of the junction unmatched. Germline V gene lookup returns CDR1 MDHEN and CDR2 SYDVKM.

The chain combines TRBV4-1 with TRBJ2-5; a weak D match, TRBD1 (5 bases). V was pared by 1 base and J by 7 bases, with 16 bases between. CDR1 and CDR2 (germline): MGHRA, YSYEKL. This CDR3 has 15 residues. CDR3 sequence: CASSQGVTDNWTQYF. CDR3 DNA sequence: TGCGCCAGCAGCCAAGGGGTAACGGACAACTGGACCCAGTACTTC.

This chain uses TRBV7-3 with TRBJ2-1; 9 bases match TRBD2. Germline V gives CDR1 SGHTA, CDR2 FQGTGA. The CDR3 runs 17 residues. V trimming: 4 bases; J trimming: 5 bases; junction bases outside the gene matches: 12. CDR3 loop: CASSSKPIAGANNEQFF. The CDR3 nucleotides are TGTGCCAGCAGCTCAAAACCCATAGCGGGGGCCAACAATGAGCAGTTCTTC.

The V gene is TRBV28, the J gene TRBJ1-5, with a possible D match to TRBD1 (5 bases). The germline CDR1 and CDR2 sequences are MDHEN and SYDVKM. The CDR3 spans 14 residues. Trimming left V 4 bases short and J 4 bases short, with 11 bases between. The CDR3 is CASSSPQGNQPQHF. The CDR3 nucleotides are TGTGCCAGCAGTTCGCCTCAGGGAAATCAGCCCCAGCATTTT. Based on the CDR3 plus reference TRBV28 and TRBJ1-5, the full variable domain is DVKVTQSSRYLVKRTGEKVFLECVQDMDHENMFWYRQDPGLGLRLIYFSYDVKMKEKGDIPEGYSVSREKKERFSLILESASTNQTSMYLCASSSPQGNQPQHFGDGTRLSIL.

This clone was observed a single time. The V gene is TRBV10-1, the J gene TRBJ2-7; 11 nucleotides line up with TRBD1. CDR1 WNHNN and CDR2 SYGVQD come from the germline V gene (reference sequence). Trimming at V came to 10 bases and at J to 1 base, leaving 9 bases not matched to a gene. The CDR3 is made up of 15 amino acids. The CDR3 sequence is CAITTGTGGSYEQYV. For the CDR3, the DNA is TGCGCCATCACTACCGGGACAGGGGGTTCCTACGAGCAGTACGTC.

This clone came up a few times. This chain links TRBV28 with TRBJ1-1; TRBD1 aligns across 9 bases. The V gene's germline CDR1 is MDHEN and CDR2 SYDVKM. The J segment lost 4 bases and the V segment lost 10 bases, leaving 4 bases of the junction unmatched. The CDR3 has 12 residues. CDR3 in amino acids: CATTTGGTEAFF. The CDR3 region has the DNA TGTGCCACCACGACAGGGGGCACTGAAGCTTTCTTT.

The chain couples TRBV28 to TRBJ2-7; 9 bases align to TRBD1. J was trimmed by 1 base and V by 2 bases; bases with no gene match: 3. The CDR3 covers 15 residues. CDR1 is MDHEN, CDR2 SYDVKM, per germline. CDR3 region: CASSLIGTGSYEQYF. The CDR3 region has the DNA TGTGCCAGCAGTTTAATTGGGACAGGGTCCTACGAGCAGTACTTC.